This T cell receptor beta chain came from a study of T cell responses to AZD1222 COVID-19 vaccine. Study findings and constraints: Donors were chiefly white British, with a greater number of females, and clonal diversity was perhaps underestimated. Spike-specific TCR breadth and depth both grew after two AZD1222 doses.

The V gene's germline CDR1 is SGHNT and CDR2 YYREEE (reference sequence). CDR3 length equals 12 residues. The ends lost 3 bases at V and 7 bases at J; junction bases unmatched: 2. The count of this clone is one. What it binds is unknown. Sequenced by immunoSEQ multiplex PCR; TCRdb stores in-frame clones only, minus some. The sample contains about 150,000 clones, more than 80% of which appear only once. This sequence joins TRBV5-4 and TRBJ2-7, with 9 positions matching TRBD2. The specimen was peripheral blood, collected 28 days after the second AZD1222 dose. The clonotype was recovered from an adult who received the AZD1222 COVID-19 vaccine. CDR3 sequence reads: CASSWTSEEQYF. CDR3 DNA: TGTGCCAGCAGCTGGACTAGCGAGGAGCAGTACTTC.